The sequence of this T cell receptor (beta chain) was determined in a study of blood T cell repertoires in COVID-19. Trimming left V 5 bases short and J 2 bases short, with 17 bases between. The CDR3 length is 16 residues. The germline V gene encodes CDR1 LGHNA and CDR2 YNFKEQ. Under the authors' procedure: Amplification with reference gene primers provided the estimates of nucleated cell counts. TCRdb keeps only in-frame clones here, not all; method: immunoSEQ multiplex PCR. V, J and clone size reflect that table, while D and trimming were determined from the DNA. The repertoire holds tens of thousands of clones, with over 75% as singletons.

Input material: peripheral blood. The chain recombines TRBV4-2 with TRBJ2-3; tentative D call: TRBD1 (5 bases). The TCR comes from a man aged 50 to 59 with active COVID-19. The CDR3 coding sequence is TGTGCCAGCAGCTACGGGCAGGGAATGAACACAGATACGCAGTATTTT. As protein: CASSYGQGMNTDTQYF.